Described below is a single T cell receptor beta chain sequence and its context. Its antigen is not known. The data derive from a study of cytomegalovirus exposure and HLA in healthy donors. This PCR relied on a set of 60 Vbeta primers and 13 Jbeta primers. Data came from immunoSEQ multiplex PCR; TCRdb stores just in-frame clones and leaves some out. The sample carries 200,000 to 250,000 clones, about 83% recorded once. General observations from the study: Per a prior analysis, the majority of TCR beta V segments were productive roughly 90% or roughly 30% of the time.

The sequence derives from a human donor in good health. Sequenced material: PBMCs.

This chain's CDR3 is CASRSRGIYEQYF. Here the CDR3 DNA reads TGTGCCAGCAGATCTAGGGGCATCTACGAGCAGTACTTC. This rearrangement joins TRBV28 to TRBJ2-7; the D gene is possibly TRBD1 (5 bases). The germline gives CDR1 MDHEN, CDR2 SYDVKM. The length of the CDR3 is 13 residues. Trimming stripped 6 bases from V and 3 bases from J, with 12 bases between.